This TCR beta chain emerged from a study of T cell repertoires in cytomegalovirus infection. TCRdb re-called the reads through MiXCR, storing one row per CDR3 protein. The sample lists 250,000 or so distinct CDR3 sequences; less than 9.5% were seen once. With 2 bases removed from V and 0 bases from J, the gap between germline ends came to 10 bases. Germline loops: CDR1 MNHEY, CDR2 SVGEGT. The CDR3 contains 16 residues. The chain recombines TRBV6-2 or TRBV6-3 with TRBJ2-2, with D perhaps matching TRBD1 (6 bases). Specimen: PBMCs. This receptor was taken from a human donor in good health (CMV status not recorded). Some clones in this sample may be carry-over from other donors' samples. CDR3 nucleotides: TGTGCCAGCAGTTACGAAGAGGGGGCGAACACCGGGGAGCTGTTTTTT. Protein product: CASSYEEGANTGELFF.